This T cell receptor (beta chain) was recorded in a study of blood T cell repertoires in COVID-19. The ends were cut back, 3 bases at V and 6 bases at J, with 12 bases in the middle. There are 15 residues in the CDR3. Germline CDR1 reads LNHDA; CDR2 reads SQIVND (reference sequence). Produced via immunoSEQ multiplex PCR; TCRdb's table is partial and in-frame only. The sample holds a few hundred thousand clones, approximately 90% seen once. Recovery meant two consecutive negative NP/OP PCR tests, professional clearance, or resolved symptoms. This clone appeared once. This chain joins TRBV19 and TRBJ1-6, with TRBD1 as a possible D gene (5 bases). Sequencing was performed on PBMCs or T cells enriched from blood (not recorded which). This clonotype was obtained from a woman in her late teens or twenties who had recovered from COVID-19. Here the CDR3 DNA reads TGTGCCAGTAGTATCTCGCCAGGGCCTAATTCACCCCTCCACTTT. Its protein product is CASSISPGPNSPLHF.